The 9 T cell receptor beta chains below all came from one sample that was sequenced in a study of blood T cell repertoires in COVID-19 (TCRdb year 2020). To prepare the library, the immunoSEQ multiplex PCR assay was applied. Imported from immuneACCESS, the table was reduced by TCRdb to in-frame sequences with V and J called. These copies leave out some clones; in studies compared against another copy, an unresolved V gene accounts for under half, and the cause of the remainder is not known. The sample table lists under 150,000 clones, roughly 79% of them with a count of one. Under 10% of the sample goes to the ten largest clones. The sequenced material came from peripheral blood. These receptors originate from a man aged 50 or older with active or convalescent COVID-19.

The chain is built from TRBV7-9 and TRBJ2-7; TRBD1 agrees at 9 bases. V shed 3 bases, J shed 2 bases, and the junction held 5 bases outside the gene matches. CDR1 and CDR2 from the germline V gene are SEHNR and FQNEAQ (reference sequence). The CDR3 covers 15 residues. The CDR3 is CASSFFGQGTYEQYF. In DNA, the CDR3 is TGTGCCAGCAGCTTTTTTGGACAGGGGACCTACGAGCAGTACTTC.

This clone occurred once. V usage is TRBV9 and J usage is TRBJ1-2; no reliable D call. This CDR3 contains 16 residues. Deletions cut 3 bases from V and 0 bases from J, with 15 bases between. Germline V gives CDR1 SGDLS, CDR2 YYNGEE. CDR3 protein: CASSATVSEANYGYTF. For the CDR3, the DNA is TGTGCCAGCAGCGCCACGGTCTCTGAAGCTAACTATGGCTACACCTTC.

This clone was seen repeatedly, ten times or more. The V gene is TRBV4-2, the J gene TRBJ2-7, with D possibly TRBD2 on 7 matching bases. Trimming shortened V by 4 bases and J by 7 bases, and 17 bases separated the two germline ends. Germline V CDR1 and CDR2: LGHNA, YNFKEQ. The CDR3 extends over 14 amino acids. The CDR3: CASSPIQGGGEQYF. The DNA of the CDR3 is TGTGCCAGCAGCCCGATACAGGGAGGGGGGGAGCAGTACTTC.

The chain combines TRBV18 with TRBJ1-5, with D maybe TRBD1 (5 bases). The CDR3 spans 15 residues. The germline gives CDR1 KGHSH, CDR2 LQKENI. V gave up 3 bases and J gave up 1 base, with 10 bases separating them. CDR3 residues: CASSPSTVSNQPQHF. In DNA, the CDR3 is TGTGCCAGCTCACCGTCGACAGTGAGCAATCAGCCCCAGCATTTT.

The V call is TRBV4-2, the J call TRBJ2-1; D may be TRBD2 (6 bases). Germline lookup yields CDR1 LGHNA and CDR2 YNFKEQ. The CDR3 covers 14 residues. V lost 4 bases and J 8 bases, leaving 15 bases between the germline ends. The DNA for the CDR3 is TGTGCCAGCAGCCGTTGGACGGAGGGTGATGAGCAGTTCTTC. This translates into CASSRWTEGDEQFF.

The CDR3 DNA is TGCAGCGTTGAAGATTTACTAGCGGGAGGGCCTTGGTACAATGAGCAGTTCTTC. Residues: CSVEDLLAGGPWYNEQFF. V usage is TRBV29-1 and J usage is TRBJ2-1, with 13 positions matching TRBD2. This CDR3 comprises 18 residues. Germline CDR1 is SQVTM and CDR2 is ANQGSEA. Germline trimming cut 0 bases from V and 4 bases from J; bases unmatched to any gene: 9.

V and J are TRBV28 and TRBJ2-3; TRBD2 matches at 11 bases. J lost 0 bases, V lost 2 bases, and 19 bases had no gene match. CDR3 length: 22 residues. The germline gives CDR1 MDHEN, CDR2 SYDVKM. CDR3 sequence: CASSLLPRASGRISPSTDTQYF. In nucleotides, the CDR3 is TGTGCCAGCAGTTTACTTCCCCGGGCTAGCGGGAGGATATCCCCTAGCACAGATACGCAGTATTTT. Full variable domain (rest looked up from reference TRBV28 and TRBJ2-3): DVKVTQSSRYLVKRTGEKVFLECVQDMDHENMFWYRQDPGLGLRLIYFSYDVKMKEKGDIPEGYSVSREKKERFSLILESASTNQTSMYLCASSLLPRASGRISPSTDTQYFGPGTRLTVL.

The chain has TRBV28 and TRBJ1-1; no firm D call. The CDR3 runs 14 residues. Germline lookup yields CDR1 MDHEN and CDR2 SYDVKM. V was trimmed by 4 bases and J by 0 bases, leaving 9 bases between them. Here the CDR3 DNA reads TGTGCCAGCAGTTCCCAGGTCTTGAACACTGAAGCTTTCTTT. It yields the protein CASSSQVLNTEAFF.

This clone was found a few times. This chain uses TRBV27 with TRBJ2-1; TRBD2 is a possible D gene (5 bases). The CDR3 runs 14 residues. The V end was cut by 6 bases, the J end by 0 bases, with 9 bases between. CDR1 is MNHEY, CDR2 SMNVEV, per germline (reference sequence). CDR3 sequence: CASRIGSSYNEQFF. The CDR3 DNA reads TGTGCCAGCAGGATAGGGAGCTCCTACAATGAGCAGTTCTTC.